The sequence of this TCR beta chain was determined in a study of blood T cell repertoires in COVID-19. Overall study: Sample material is recorded as cDNA or gDNA derived from T cells, B-cell-depleted T cells, or PBMCs.

Assay used: immunoSEQ multiplex PCR; TCRdb lists only in-frame clones, some missing. Of approximately 160,000 clones listed, about four fifths were seen once; the top ten hold approximately 13%. The CDR3 is 14 residues long. The V and J ends lost 6 bases and 6 bases, in that order; junction bases with no gene match: 11. Germline assignment: CDR1 MNHNY and CDR2 SVGAGI (reference sequence). This TCR came from a man between 65 and 85 years old who had recovered from COVID-19. Material for sequencing was peripheral blood. The chain links TRBV6-6 to TRBJ2-7, with TRBD2 matching over 7 bases. CDR3 in amino acids: CASRGGGSMSEQYF. For the CDR3, the DNA is TGTGCCAGCAGGGGCGGCGGGAGTATGAGCGAGCAGTACTTC.